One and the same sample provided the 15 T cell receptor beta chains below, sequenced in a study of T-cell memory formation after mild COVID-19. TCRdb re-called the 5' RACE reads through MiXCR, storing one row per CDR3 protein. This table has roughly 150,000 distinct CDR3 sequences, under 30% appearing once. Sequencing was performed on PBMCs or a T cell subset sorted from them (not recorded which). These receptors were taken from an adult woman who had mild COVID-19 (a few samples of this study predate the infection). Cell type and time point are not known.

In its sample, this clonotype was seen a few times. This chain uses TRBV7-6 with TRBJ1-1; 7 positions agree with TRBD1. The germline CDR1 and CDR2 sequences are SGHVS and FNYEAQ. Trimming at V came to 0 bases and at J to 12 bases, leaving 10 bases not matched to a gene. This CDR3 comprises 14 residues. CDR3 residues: CASSLASGGTESFF. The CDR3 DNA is TGTGCCAGCAGCTTAGCGTCGGGGGGGACAGAATCTTTCTTT.

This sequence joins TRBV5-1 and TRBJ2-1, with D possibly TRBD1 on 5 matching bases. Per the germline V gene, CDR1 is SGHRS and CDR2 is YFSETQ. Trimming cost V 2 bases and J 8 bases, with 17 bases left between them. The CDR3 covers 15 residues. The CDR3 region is CASSFWQGYGHEQFF. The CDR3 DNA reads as TGCGCCAGCAGCTTTTGGCAGGGTTACGGGCATGAGCAGTTCTTC. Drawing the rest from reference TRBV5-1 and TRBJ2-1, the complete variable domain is KAGVTQTPRYLIKTRGQQVTLSCSPISGHRSVSWYQQTPGQGLQFLFEYFSETQRNKGNFPGRFSGRQFSNSRSEMNVSTLELGDSALYLCASSFWQGYGHEQFFGPGTRLTVL.

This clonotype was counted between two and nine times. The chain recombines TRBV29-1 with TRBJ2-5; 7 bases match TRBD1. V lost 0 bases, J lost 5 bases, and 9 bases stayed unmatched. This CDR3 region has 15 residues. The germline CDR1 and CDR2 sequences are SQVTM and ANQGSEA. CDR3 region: CSVEEGGQAGETQYF. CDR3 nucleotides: TGCAGCGTTGAAGAAGGCGGACAGGCTGGGGAGACCCAGTACTTC.

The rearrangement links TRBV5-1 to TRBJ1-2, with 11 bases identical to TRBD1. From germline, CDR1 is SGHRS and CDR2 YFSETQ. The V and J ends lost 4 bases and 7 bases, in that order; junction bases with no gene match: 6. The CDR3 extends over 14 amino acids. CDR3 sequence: CASSLGQGASGYTF. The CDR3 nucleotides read TGCGCCAGCAGCCTCGGACAGGGGGCGAGTGGCTACACCTTC.

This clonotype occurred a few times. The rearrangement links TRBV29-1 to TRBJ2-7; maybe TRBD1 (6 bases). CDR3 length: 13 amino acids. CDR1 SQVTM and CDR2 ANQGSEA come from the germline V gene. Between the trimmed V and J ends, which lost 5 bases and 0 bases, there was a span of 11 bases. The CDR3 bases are TGCAGCGTTCGAAGGGGGAGCTCCTACGAGCAGTACTTC. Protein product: CSVRRGSSYEQYF.

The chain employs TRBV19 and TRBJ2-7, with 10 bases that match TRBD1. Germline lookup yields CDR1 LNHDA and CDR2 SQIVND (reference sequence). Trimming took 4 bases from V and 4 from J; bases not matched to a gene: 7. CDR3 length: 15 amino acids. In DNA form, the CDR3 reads TGTGCCAGTAGTAGCCGCGGACAGGGGGGATACGAGCAGTACTTC. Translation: CASSSRGQGGYEQYF. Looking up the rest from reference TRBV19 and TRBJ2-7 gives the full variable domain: DGGITQSPKYLFRKEGQNVTLSCEQNLNHDAMYWYRQDPGQGLRLIYYSQIVNDFQKGDIAEGYSVSREKKESFPLTVTSAQKNPTAFYLCASSSRGQGGYEQYFGPGTRLTVT.

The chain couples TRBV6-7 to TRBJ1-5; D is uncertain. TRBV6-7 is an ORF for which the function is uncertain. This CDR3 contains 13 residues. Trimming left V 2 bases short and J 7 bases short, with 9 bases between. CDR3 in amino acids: CASSYVVGQPQHF. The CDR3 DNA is TGTGCCAGCAGTTACGTAGTGGGGCAGCCCCAGCATTTT.

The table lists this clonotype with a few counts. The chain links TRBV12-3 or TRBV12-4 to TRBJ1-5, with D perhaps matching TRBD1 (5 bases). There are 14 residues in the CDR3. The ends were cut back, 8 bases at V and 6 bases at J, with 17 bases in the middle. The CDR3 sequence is CASALGDGFQPQHF. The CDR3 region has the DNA TGTGCCAGCGCTCTGGGGGACGGTTTTCAGCCCCAGCATTTT.

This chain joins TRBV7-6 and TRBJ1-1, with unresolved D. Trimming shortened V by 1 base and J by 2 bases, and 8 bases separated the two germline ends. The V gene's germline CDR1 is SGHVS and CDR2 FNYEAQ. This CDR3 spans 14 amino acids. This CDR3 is CASSLGKGNTEAFF. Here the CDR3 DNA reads TGTGCCAGCAGCTTAGGTAAGGGAAACACTGAAGCTTTCTTT.

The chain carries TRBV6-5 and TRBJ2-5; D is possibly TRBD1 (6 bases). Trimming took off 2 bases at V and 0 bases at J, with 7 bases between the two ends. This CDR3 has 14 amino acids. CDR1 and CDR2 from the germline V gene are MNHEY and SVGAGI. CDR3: CASSYGTNQETQYF. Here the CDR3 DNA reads TGTGCCAGCAGTTACGGGACAAACCAAGAGACCCAGTACTTC.

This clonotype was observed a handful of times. CDR3 sequence (DNA): TGCGCCAGCAGCCAAGGGTGGCAGGGCCGCTCACCCCTCCACTTT. Its translation is CASSQGWQGRSPLHF. This chain uses TRBV4-3 with TRBJ1-6; perhaps TRBD1 as D (5 bases). V dropped 1 base and J dropped 10 bases, with 14 bases sitting between them. The CDR3 is 15 residues long. CDR1 and CDR2 from the germline V gene are LGHNA and YSLEER.

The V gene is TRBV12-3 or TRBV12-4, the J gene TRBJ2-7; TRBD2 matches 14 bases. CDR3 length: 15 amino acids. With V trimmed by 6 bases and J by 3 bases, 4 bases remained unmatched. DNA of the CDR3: TGTGCCAGCAGACCTGGACTAGCGGGAGGCTACGAGCAGTACTTC. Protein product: CASRPGLAGGYEQYF.

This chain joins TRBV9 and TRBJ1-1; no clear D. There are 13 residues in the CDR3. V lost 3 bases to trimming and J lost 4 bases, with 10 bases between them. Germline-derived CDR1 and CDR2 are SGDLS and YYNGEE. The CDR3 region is CASSDLKGTEAFF. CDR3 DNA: TGTGCCAGCAGCGATCTAAAGGGCACTGAAGCTTTCTTT.

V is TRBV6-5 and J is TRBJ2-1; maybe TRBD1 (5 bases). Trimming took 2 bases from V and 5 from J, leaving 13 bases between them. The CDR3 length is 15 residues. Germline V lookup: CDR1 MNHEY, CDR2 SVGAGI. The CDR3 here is CASSYGAVGDNEQFF. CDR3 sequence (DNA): TGTGCCAGCAGTTACGGGGCGGTAGGTGACAATGAGCAGTTCTTC.

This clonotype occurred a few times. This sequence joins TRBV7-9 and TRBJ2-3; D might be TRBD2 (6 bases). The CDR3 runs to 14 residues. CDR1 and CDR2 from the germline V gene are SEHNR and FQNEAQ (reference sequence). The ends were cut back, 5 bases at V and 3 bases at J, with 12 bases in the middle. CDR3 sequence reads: CASSPPGETDTQYF. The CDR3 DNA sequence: TGTGCCAGCAGCCCCCCGGGAGAAACAGATACGCAGTATTTT.